This paragraph reports one T cell receptor beta chain. As yet, its antigen is unknown. The data stem from a study of CXCR3-negative and CXCR3-positive naive CD8 T cells. Study results and caveats: In CXCR3-positive naive cells, the TRB CDR3s were more hydrophobic than in CXCR3-negative naive cells.

The CDR3 loop spans 14 amino acids. The method, 5' RACE with UMI labels, was used to prepare the TRB cDNA libraries. TCRdb re-called the 5' RACE reads; one entry per CDR3 protein, DNA not given. The sample totals 100,000 to 150,000 distinct CDR3 sequences. The chain has TRBV12-3 or TRBV12-4 and TRBJ1-1; TCRdb's assignment of TRBD1 cannot be checked, as there is no DNA. The sequencing input was naive CXCR3+ CD8+ T cells from blood. Subset denoted: CD45RO-CCR7+CD27+CD95- naive CD8+ T cells expressing CXCR3 (TNR3+). The origin of this receptor is a human donor in good health. Some clones in this sample may be carry-over from other donors' samples. The CDR3 protein is CASILGTGHTEAFF.